Below are 20 T cell receptor beta chains sequenced from a single sample in a study of blood T cells in healthy people across ages (dated by TCRdb to the mid-2010s). Library method: 5' RACE. The data were produced on an Illumina HiSeq 2500. A second PCR of roughly 7 to 11 cycles was performed with a sample-barcoded 5' primer and a J-beta primer mix. TCRdb reanalyzed the raw reads on its own, using fastp at Q25 for trimming and MiXCR for clone calling, and kept in-frame beta chains. Every distinct CDR3 protein forms one entry, paired with its most common genes and DNA. A total of around 1,700,000 distinct CDR3 sequences appear in this sample, 28% of them only once. The biggest ten clones account for 7.7% of the sample. Sequences were obtained from blood. The receptor source for this set is a woman aged 25 to 39 in good health.

The chain is built from TRBV3-1 and TRBJ2-5, with 14 bases identical to TRBD2. The junction had 9 bases not matched to a gene; V was cut back by 10 bases and J by 5 bases. The CDR3 runs 15 residues. Germline V gene sequence: CDR1 LGHDT, CDR2 YNNKEL (reference sequence). The CDR3 DNA sequence: TGTGCCACCGACACGGGACTAGCGGGAGTTGAGACCCAGTACTTC. It specifies CATDTGLAGVETQYF.

This clonotype came up a few times. The CDR3 region has the DNA TGTGCCAGCAGTTTGGGGACAGCTACAACTAATGAAAAACTGTTTTTT. Its protein is CASSLGTATTNEKLFF. The chain combines TRBV12-3 or TRBV12-4 with TRBJ1-4; TRBD1 matches 7 bases. V lost 3 bases, J lost 0 bases, and 4 bases stayed unmatched. The CDR3 has 16 residues.

J is TRBJ2-7 and V is TRBV20-1, with 8 positions matching TRBD2. CDR1 is DFQATT, CDR2 SNEGSKA, per germline (reference sequence). Unmatched junction bases numbered 11, after V lost 7 bases and J lost 0 bases. CDR3 length: 15 amino acids. CDR3 nucleotide sequence: TGCAGTGTCAAGACCGGGAGGGGGGGCTCCTACGAGCAGTACTTC. Translated: CSVKTGRGGSYEQYF.

There are a few counts of this clonotype. An end of the junction differs from the germline gene, which may be a read error. The chain carries TRBV5-5 and TRBJ1-2; no definite D call. The germline CDR1 and CDR2 sequences are SGHKS and YYEKEE (reference sequence). The length of the CDR3 is 12 residues. In nucleotides, the CDR3 is TGTGCCAGCAGATTGGGAGGGAATGGCTACACCTTC. It translates to CASRLGGNGYTF.

The chain uses TRBV7-9 and TRBJ2-4; 9 nucleotides agree with TRBD1. Germline V gene sequence: CDR1 SEHNR, CDR2 FQNEAQ (reference sequence). This CDR3 comprises 13 residues. V gave up 5 bases and J gave up 9 bases; unmatched junction bases: 5. The chain's CDR3 is CASSRGQGSIQYF. The CDR3 bases are TGTGCCAGCAGCCGGGGACAGGGAAGCATTCAGTACTTC.

The genes are TRBV7-2 and TRBJ2-7, with D perhaps matching TRBD1 (6 bases). The CDR3 length is 12 residues. Trimming took off 5 bases at V and 7 bases at J, with 12 bases between the two ends. Germline loops: CDR1 SGHTA, CDR2 FQGNSA. The CDR3 DNA follows: TGTGCCAGCAGCAACAGGGTACTAGAGCAGTACTTC. It codes for CASSNRVLEQYF.

The chain links TRBV5-1 to TRBJ2-5; the D gene is possibly TRBD1 (5 bases). CDR1 is SGHRS, CDR2 YFSETQ, per germline. Trimming took off 6 bases at V and 9 bases at J, with 12 bases between the two ends. This CDR3 has 11 residues. The CDR3 protein is CASKQGVAQYF. CDR3 nucleotide sequence: TGCGCCAGCAAGCAAGGGGTCGCCCAGTACTTC.

Remarks on this clonotype: This may be a read error, as it is one base from a much larger clone. The chain employs TRBV5-1 and TRBJ2-6; 7 bases line up with TRBD1. Trimming cost V 5 bases and J 0 bases; bases outside gene matches: 8. Germline values: CDR1 SGHRS, CDR2 YFSETQ. This CDR3 comprises 17 residues. The CDR3 nucleotides are TGCGCCAGCAGAAAGGGGGCCTCCGTCTCTGGGGCCAACGTCCTGACTTTC. This encodes CASRKGASVSGANVLTF.

The chain combines TRBV10-3 with TRBJ2-2; 9 bases align to TRBD2. The CDR3 spans 14 residues. From germline, CDR1 is ENHRY and CDR2 SYGVKD. V gave up 9 bases and J gave up 2 bases; unmatched junction bases: 4. DNA for the CDR3: TGTGCCATTACTAGCGGGCCAAACACCGGGGAGCTGTTTTTT. Protein sequence: CAITSGPNTGELFF.

The chain combines TRBV5-1 with TRBJ2-2, with 7 bases matching TRBD1. V lost 3 bases to trimming and J lost 2 bases; unmatched junction nucleotides: 4. This CDR3 region has 15 residues. CDR1 SGHRS and CDR2 YFSETQ come from the germline V gene. The CDR3 nucleotides are TGCGCCAGCAGCTACAGGGGCCCTAACACCGGGGAGCTGTTTTTT. Translation: CASSYRGPNTGELFF.

This clonotype showed up just a few times. The chain carries TRBV3-1 and TRBJ1-1; the D is unclear. Germline assignment: CDR1 LGHDT and CDR2 YNNKEL (reference sequence). V was clipped by 1 base and J by 4 bases, with 10 bases between them. The CDR3 has 14 residues. The DNA for the CDR3 is TGTGCCAGCAGCCAAGTCAGGCCATTCACTGAAGCTTTCTTT. Amino acid sequence: CASSQVRPFTEAFF.

The chain couples TRBV5-1 to TRBJ1-2; the match to TRBD1 covers 10 bases. Trimming took 4 bases from V and 2 from J; bases not matched to a gene: 14. This CDR3 region has 18 residues. Germline CDR1 SGHRS, CDR2 YFSETQ. The CDR3 sequence: CASSPKEGQGIPNYGYTF. As DNA, the CDR3 is TGCGCCAGCAGCCCCAAGGAGGGACAGGGGATTCCCAACTATGGCTACACCTTC.

As for this clonotype: A much larger clone differs from this one at a single base, so this may be a read error. J is TRBJ2-1 and V is TRBV20-1, with D possibly matching TRBD1 (6 bases). This CDR3 is built from 11 residues. Germline CDR1 DFQATT, CDR2 SNEGSKA (reference sequence). The CDR3 loop reads CCARDEGVQFF. CDR3 bases: TGCTGTGCTAGAGATGAGGGGGTGCAGTTCTTC.

The rearrangement joins TRBV2 to TRBJ2-3; D ambiguous. The V and J ends lost 4 bases and 3 bases respectively, with 17 bases between them. CDR1 and CDR2 from the germline V gene are SNHLY and FYNNEI. The CDR3 has 16 residues. The CDR3 loop is CASSGFEKTPTDTQYF. The CDR3 nucleotides read TGTGCCAGCAGTGGGTTTGAGAAGACCCCTACAGATACGCAGTATTTT. Full variable domain (rest looked up from reference TRBV2 and TRBJ2-3): EPEVTQTPSHQVTQMGQEVILRCVPISNHLYFYWYRQILGQKVEFLVSFYNNEISEKSEIFDDQFSVERPDGSNFTLKIRSTKLEDSAMYFCASSGFEKTPTDTQYFGPGTRLTVL.

In this sample, this clonotype turned up a few times. The chain has TRBV18 and TRBJ2-3, with TRBD1 identical over 9 bases. The CDR3 is 16 residues long. The germline V gene encodes CDR1 KGHSH and CDR2 LQKENI. Trimming cost V 2 bases and J 2 bases; bases outside gene matches: 5. DNA for the CDR3: TGTGCCAGCTCACCAGAGGGACAGGGACTCACAGATACGCAGTATTTT. It translates to CASSPEGQGLTDTQYF. The full variable domain, in which reference TRBV18 and TRBJ2-3 provide the parts outside the CDR3, is NAGVMQNPRHLVRRRGQEARLRCSPMKGHSHVYWYRQLPEEGLKFMVYLQKENIIDESGMPKERFSAEFPKEGPSILRIQQVVRGDSAAYFCASSPEGQGLTDTQYFGPGTRLTVL.

Turning to this clonotype: One end of the junction is discordant with germline, which a read error may explain. The rearrangement links TRBV5-1 to TRBJ2-5, with D perhaps TRBD2 (7 bases). Germline loops: CDR1 SGHRS, CDR2 YFSETQ. This CDR3 spans 13 amino acids. CDR3 nucleotide sequence: TGCGCCACTGCTCGGGGGGCGCGGGAGACCCTGTACTTC. Its protein product is CATARGARETLYF. Complete variable domain (other parts from reference TRBV5-1 and TRBJ2-5): KAGVTQTPRYLIKTRGQQVTLSCSPISGHRSVSWYQQTPGQGLQFLFEYFSETQRNKGNFPGRFSGRQFSNSRSEMNVSTLELGDSALYLCATARGARETLYFGPGTRLLVL.

This clonotype has ten or more counts. The chain couples TRBV10-3 to TRBJ2-1, with TRBD2 identical over 7 bases. The junction had 13 bases not matched to a gene; V was cut back by 0 bases and J by 5 bases. The germline V gene has CDR1 ENHRY and CDR2 SYGVKD. The CDR3 has 18 amino acids. The CDR3 DNA follows: TGTGCCATCAGTGAGTCGGGATTGACTAGCACCGAGGACAATGAGCAGTTCTTC. Translated, it gives CAISESGLTSTEDNEQFF.

This clonotype has ten or more counts. V usage is TRBV9 and J usage is TRBJ2-1, with 8 nucleotides matching TRBD1. Germline V CDR1 and CDR2: SGDLS, YYNGEE. The V segment lost 0 bases and the J segment 4 bases; nucleotides outside the gene matches: 6. This CDR3 region has 16 residues. The CDR3 sequence is CASSVAGQGAYNEQFF. CDR3 DNA: TGTGCCAGCAGCGTAGCGGGCCAGGGGGCTTACAATGAGCAGTTCTTC.

This chain joins TRBV28 and TRBJ1-2; D is possibly TRBD1 (6 bases). The V and J ends lost 3 bases and 4 bases respectively, with 15 bases between them. Germline CDR1 MDHEN, CDR2 SYDVKM. CDR3 length: 15 residues. CDR3 coding DNA: TGTGCCAGCAGTTTCTCAGGGGAACCCGGCTATGGCTACACCTTC. It is translated as CASSFSGEPGYGYTF.

The V gene is TRBV4-3, the J gene TRBJ1-2; D gene ambiguous. The CDR3 covers 12 residues. Germline-derived CDR1 and CDR2 are LGHNA and YSLEER. V was pared by 6 bases and J by 5 bases, with 10 bases between. The CDR3 reads CASRDALYGYTF. For the CDR3, the DNA is TGCGCCAGCAGGGACGCTCTGTATGGCTACACCTTC.